Shown below are 24 T cell receptor beta chains from a single sample sequenced in a study of monozygotic twins with inflammatory bowel disease. TCRdb reprocessed the 5' RACE reads, with one entry per CDR3 protein and no DNA. The table lists about 160,000 distinct CDR3 sequences, with roughly 2.4% in the top ten. Sequencing input: blood. The receptors stem from a human donor with ulcerative colitis or Crohn's disease, or a healthy co-twin of an affected twin (not recorded which).

V usage is TRBV12-3 or TRBV12-4 and J usage is TRBJ1-2. The CDR3 spans 13 residues. This CDR3 is CASSLMEGHGYTF.

The chain uses TRBV6-4 and TRBJ2-2. There are 15 residues in the CDR3. Germline CDR1 MRHNA, CDR2 SNTAGT. This CDR3 reads CASSGTNTEAGELFF.

The rearrangement links TRBV9 to TRBJ2-2; no DNA is available, so the TRBD1 call from TCRdb remains unchecked. The CDR3 has 19 amino acids. Germline-derived CDR1 and CDR2 are SGDLS and YYNGEE. The CDR3 is CASSTPGTLIAPNTGELFF.

The chain carries TRBV5-6 and TRBJ1-4; there is no DNA to check the TCRdb D call of TRBD1. The CDR3 is made up of 16 amino acids. Germline CDR1 is SGHDT and CDR2 is YYEEEE. This chain's CDR3 is CASIRKPGQGHKKLFF.

The rearrangement uses TRBV4-1 and TRBJ2-7; TCRdb lists TRBD1, though no DNA is available to test this call. This CDR3 region has 16 residues. The germline CDR1 and CDR2 sequences are MGHRA and YSYEKL. CDR3 residues: CASSQLSRVGTYEQYF.

The chain links TRBV28 to TRBJ2-2; no DNA is available, so the TRBD1 call from TCRdb remains unchecked. Germline V CDR1 and CDR2: MDHEN, SYDVKM. This CDR3 spans 13 amino acids. CDR3 sequence reads: CASSLGPDGEPFF.

The chain is built from TRBV7-2 and TRBJ2-7; TCRdb designates TRBD1, a call that cannot be tested without DNA. Germline assignment: CDR1 SGHTA and CDR2 FQGNSA. The CDR3 sequence is 15 residues long. The CDR3 sequence: CASSFRKTGFYEQYF.

The chain is built from TRBV27 and TRBJ2-7. The germline gives CDR1 MNHEY, CDR2 SMNVEV (reference sequence). This CDR3 has 13 amino acids. CDR3 residues: CASKVSGLYEQYF.

J is TRBJ1-5 and V is TRBV7-9. This CDR3 has 13 residues. Germline CDR1 SEHNR, CDR2 FQNEAQ (reference sequence). The CDR3 here is CASSLADLRPQHF.

This chain connects TRBV6-6 to TRBJ2-5; the D gene TCRdb calls, TRBD1, cannot be checked with no DNA. Looked up from germline, CDR1 is MNHNY and CDR2 is SVGAGI (reference sequence). The CDR3 contains 14 residues. CDR3 region: CASNIRGGQETQYF.

The chain combines TRBV5-1 with TRBJ2-2. Germline CDR1 is SGHRS and CDR2 is YFSETQ. CDR3 length: 17 residues. The CDR3 protein is CASSLVAGARNTGELFF.

V usage is TRBV7-2 and J usage is TRBJ2-1; the TCRdb D gene call, TRBD1, has no DNA to confirm it. This CDR3 region has 15 residues. Germline V gives CDR1 SGHTA, CDR2 FQGNSA. The chain's CDR3 is CASSTDRGAYNEQFF.

CDR3 loop: CASSQTRLQPQHF. This chain connects TRBV4-3 to TRBJ1-5. The CDR3 is 13 amino acids. In germline, CDR1 is LGHNA, CDR2 YSLEER.

The chain employs TRBV20-1 and TRBJ2-4; TCRdb returns TRBD1, unconfirmable since there is no DNA. Germline V CDR1 and CDR2: DFQATT, SNEGSKA (reference sequence). The CDR3 loop spans 20 amino acids. CDR3 in amino acids: CSARDLGAQTLSLAKNIQYF.

CDR3 residues: CASSGLTNTGELFF. This chain joins TRBV7-8 and TRBJ2-2; TCRdb indicates TRBD2, and absent DNA this call remains unverified. The CDR3 consists of 14 residues. Germline V lookup: CDR1 SGHVS, CDR2 FQNEAQ.

This chain links TRBV2 with TRBJ1-5. This CDR3 has 13 amino acids. Germline V CDR1 and CDR2: SNHLY, FYNNEI. The CDR3 protein is CASSFFSNQPQHF. The variable domain in full, completed from reference TRBV2 and TRBJ1-5, reads EPEVTQTPSHQVTQMGQEVILRCVPISNHLYFYWYRQILGQKVEFLVSFYNNEISEKSEIFDDQFSVERPDGSNFTLKIRSTKLEDSAMYFCASSFFSNQPQHFGDGTRLSIL.

The chain carries TRBV20-1 and TRBJ2-2; the TRBD2 assignment by TCRdb is unverifiable without DNA. Germline CDR1 is DFQATT and CDR2 is SNEGSKA (reference sequence). The CDR3 loop spans 16 amino acids. The CDR3 sequence is CSARPSGREGTGELFF.

This rearrangement joins TRBV9 to TRBJ1-2; TCRdb picks TRBD1, but there is no DNA to check that call. CDR1 is SGDLS and CDR2 is YYNGEE in the germline V gene. This CDR3 has 14 amino acids. The CDR3 loop is CASAGENYNYGYTF.

J is TRBJ1-4 and V is TRBV11-1. The CDR3 is 13 residues long. The V gene's germline CDR1 is SGHAT and CDR2 FQDESV (reference sequence). CDR3 amino acids: CASSLASNEKLFF.

The gene calls are TRBV30 and TRBJ1-3. Germline V lookup: CDR1 GTSNPN, CDR2 SVGIG (reference sequence). The CDR3 is 15 residues long. The CDR3 loop reads CAWTRGYLSGNTIYF.

The V call is TRBV5-4, the J call TRBJ1-2; absent DNA, TCRdb's TRBD1 call cannot be checked. This CDR3 contains 16 residues. Germline V gene lookup returns CDR1 SGHNT and CDR2 YYREEE (reference sequence). The CDR3 sequence: CASSLLGALPPYGYTF.

This chain links TRBV29-1 with TRBJ2-1; the D call of TRBD2 rests on TCRdb alone, since no DNA is present to check it. CDR1 SQVTM and CDR2 ANQGSEA come from the germline V gene. CDR3 length: 16 amino acids. The CDR3: CSVLSGGENSYNEQFF.

The gene calls are TRBV12-3 or TRBV12-4 and TRBJ1-2; checking the TCRdb D call of TRBD1 is not possible without DNA. The CDR3 has 13 amino acids. The CDR3 sequence is CASSRDSLYGYTF.

This chain joins TRBV20-1 and TRBJ2-5; TCRdb outputs TRBD2, but without DNA this stays unchecked. Germline V gene lookup returns CDR1 DFQATT and CDR2 SNEGSKA (reference sequence). The CDR3 length is 14 residues. CDR3 sequence: CSARAWTIQETQYF.